A single sample is the source of the 11 T cell receptor beta chains below, sequenced in a study of cytomegalovirus exposure and HLA in healthy donors. The primer mix had 60 Vbeta and 13 Jbeta primers. Sequencing was performed with immunoSEQ multiplex PCR; in TCRdb, only in-frame clones are kept and a portion is missing. The table shows about 89,000 clones, with about 85% occurring only once. The material sequenced was PBMCs. These receptors were collected from a man in his forties in good health and CMV-seropositive.

V is TRBV6-5 and J is TRBJ2-7; 8 bases agree with TRBD1. Germline CDR1 reads MNHEY; CDR2 reads SVGAGI. The CDR3 runs to 14 residues. Germline trimming cut 4 bases from V and 6 bases from J; bases unmatched to any gene: 8. In nucleotides, the CDR3 is TGTGCCAGCAGTTCCGGGACAGGACGGTTCGAGCAGTACTTC. Its protein is CASSSGTGRFEQYF.

The genes are TRBV6-1 and TRBJ1-6; TRBD1 aligns across 7 bases. The CDR3 runs to 14 residues. Germline V CDR1 and CDR2: MNHNS, SASEGT. Germline trimming cut 6 bases from V and 7 bases from J; bases unmatched to any gene: 6. CDR3 sequence reads: CASSQGQRNSPLHF. The CDR3, as DNA: TGTGCCAGCAGCCAGGGACAGAGAAATTCACCCCTCCACTTT.

The chain employs TRBV19 and TRBJ2-1, with 8 bases lining up with TRBD2. This CDR3 is built from 18 residues. V gave up 0 bases and J gave up 3 bases; unmatched junction bases: 10. Germline V gene lookup returns CDR1 LNHDA and CDR2 SQIVND (reference sequence). CDR3 protein: CASSIDHQSGGGYNEQFF. The CDR3 bases are TGTGCCAGTAGTATAGATCACCAGTCGGGAGGGGGCTACAATGAGCAGTTCTTC.

This clone was observed a single time. The rearrangement uses TRBV9 and TRBJ2-3; 8 bases are a match to TRBD2. V trimming: 3 bases; J trimming: 0 bases; junction bases outside the gene matches: 15. Per the germline V gene, CDR1 is SGDLS and CDR2 is YYNGEE. CDR3 length equals 19 residues. The CDR3 region has the DNA TGTGCCAGCAGCGCGATTACCCCCACCGGGGGGGCTAGCACAGATACGCAGTATTTT. Translation gives CASSAITPTGGASTDTQYF.

The chain couples TRBV2 to TRBJ1-5; the D gene is possibly TRBD1 (6 bases). The germline V gene has CDR1 SNHLY and CDR2 FYNNEI. V lost 8 bases, J lost 0 bases, and 11 bases lay in between. CDR3 size: 14 residues. CDR3 protein: CASADRFSNQPQHF. In DNA form, the CDR3 reads TGTGCCAGCGCTGACAGGTTTAGCAATCAGCCCCAGCATTTT.

J is TRBJ1-6 and V is TRBV9; D uncertain. The germline V and J ends were trimmed by 6 bases and 2 bases, with 9 bases remaining between them. From germline, CDR1 is SGDLS and CDR2 YYNGEE. CDR3 length: 14 amino acids. The CDR3 region has the DNA TGTGCCAGCACTGGTGGCACCTATAATTCACCCCTCCACTTT. Amino acids: CASTGGTYNSPLHF. Combining the CDR3 with reference TRBV9 and TRBJ1-6 gives the whole variable domain DSGVTQTPKHLITATGQRVTLRCSPRSGDLSVYWYQQSLDQGLQFLIQYYNGEERAKGNILERFSAQQFPDLHSELNLSSLELGDSALYFCASTGGTYNSPLHFGNGTRLTVT.

The rearrangement links TRBV11-2 to TRBJ2-1; D is possibly TRBD2 (6 bases). There are 15 residues in the CDR3. The V end lost 1 base, the J end lost 5 bases, and 12 bases lay between the germline ends. Looked up from germline, CDR1 is SGHAT and CDR2 is FQNNGV. The CDR3 loop reads CASSLGGTGNNEQFF. CDR3 coding DNA: TGTGCCAGCAGCTTAGGCGGGACCGGAAACAATGAGCAGTTCTTC.

The chain carries TRBV7-2 and TRBJ1-1, with a possible D match to TRBD1 (5 bases). The CDR3 is 14 residues long. Trimming shortened V by 5 bases and J by 1 base, and 11 bases separated the two germline ends. The V gene's germline CDR1 is SGHTA and CDR2 FQGNSA. CDR3 sequence reads: CASSRGTGNTEAFF. The CDR3, as DNA: TGTGCCAGCAGCCGGGGGACTGGGAACACTGAAGCTTTCTTT.

This clone has just one count. J is TRBJ2-1 and V is TRBV5-1; 8 bases are a match to TRBD2. The ends lost 4 bases at V and 6 bases at J; junction bases unmatched: 18. CDR3 length: 18 residues. The germline CDR1 and CDR2 sequences are SGHRS and YFSETQ. The CDR3 DNA reads as TGCGCCAGCAGCCATACAGCGGGAGACCAGCCTGTAGGCAATGAGCAGTTCTTC. Protein sequence: CASSHTAGDQPVGNEQFF.

This chain connects TRBV11-2 to TRBJ2-1; D is possibly TRBD2 (5 bases). V lost 2 bases and J lost 10, with 12 bases in between. The CDR3 is 13 amino acids. Germline assignment: CDR1 SGHAT and CDR2 FQNNGV. CDR3 sequence: CASSLMRGGEQFF. The CDR3 DNA reads as TGTGCCAGCAGCTTAATGCGAGGCGGGGAGCAGTTCTTC.

The chain has TRBV7-6 and TRBJ1-1; 8 positions agree with TRBD1. The trim removed 2 bases at V and 4 bases at J, leaving 6 bases unmatched. The length of the CDR3 is 15 residues. Germline V gene sequence: CDR1 SGHVS, CDR2 FNYEAQ. CDR3 nucleotides: TGTGCCAGCAGCTTACAGGGGGCGCAAAGCACTGAAGCTTTCTTT. It specifies CASSLQGAQSTEAFF.